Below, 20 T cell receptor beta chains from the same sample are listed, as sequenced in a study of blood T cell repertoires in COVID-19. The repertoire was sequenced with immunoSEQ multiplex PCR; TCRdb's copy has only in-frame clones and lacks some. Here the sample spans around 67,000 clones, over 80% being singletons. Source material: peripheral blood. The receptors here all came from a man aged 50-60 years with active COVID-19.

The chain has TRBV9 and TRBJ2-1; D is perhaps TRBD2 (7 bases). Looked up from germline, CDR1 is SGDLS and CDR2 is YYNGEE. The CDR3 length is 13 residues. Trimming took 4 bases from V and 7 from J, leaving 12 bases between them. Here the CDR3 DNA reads TGTGCCAGCAGCTTTGAGGGGGGGAATGAGCAGTTCTTC. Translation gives CASSFEGGNEQFF.

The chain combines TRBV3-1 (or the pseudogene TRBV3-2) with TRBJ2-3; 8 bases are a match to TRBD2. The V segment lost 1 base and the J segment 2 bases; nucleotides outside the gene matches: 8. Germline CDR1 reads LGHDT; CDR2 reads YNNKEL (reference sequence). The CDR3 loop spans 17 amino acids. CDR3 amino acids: CASSQVVGAGDTDTQYF. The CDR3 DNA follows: TGTGCCAGCAGCCAAGTCGTAGGAGCGGGGGACACAGATACGCAGTATTTT.

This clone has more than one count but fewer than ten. CDR3 residues: CASSYSRTGGGYGYTF. In DNA, the CDR3 is TGTGCCAGCAGTTACTCGCGGACAGGGGGCGGCTATGGCTACACCTTC. The V gene is TRBV6-2 or TRBV6-3, the J gene TRBJ1-2; TRBD1 matches at 11 bases. After removal of 0 bases from V and 4 bases from J, the junction contained 4 bases not matched to a gene. From germline, CDR1 is MNHEY and CDR2 SVGEGT. The CDR3 is made up of 16 amino acids.

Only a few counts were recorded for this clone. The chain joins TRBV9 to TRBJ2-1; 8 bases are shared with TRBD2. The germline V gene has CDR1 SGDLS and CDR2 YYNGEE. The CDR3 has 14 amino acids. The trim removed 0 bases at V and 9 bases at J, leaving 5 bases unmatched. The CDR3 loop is CASSVEGLVGEQFF. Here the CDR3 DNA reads TGTGCCAGCAGCGTAGAGGGACTAGTCGGTGAGCAGTTCTTC.

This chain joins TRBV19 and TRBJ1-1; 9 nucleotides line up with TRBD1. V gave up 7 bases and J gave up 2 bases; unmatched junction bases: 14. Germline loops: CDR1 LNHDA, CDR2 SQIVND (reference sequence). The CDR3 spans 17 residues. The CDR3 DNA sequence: TGTGCCAGTACTACGACCCGGGACAGGGTCCAAAACACTGAAGCTTTCTTT. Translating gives CASTTTRDRVQNTEAFF.

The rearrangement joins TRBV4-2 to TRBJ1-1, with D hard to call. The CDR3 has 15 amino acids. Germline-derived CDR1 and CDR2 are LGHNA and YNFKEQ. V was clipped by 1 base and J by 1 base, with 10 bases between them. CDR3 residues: CASSQGQSSNTEAFF. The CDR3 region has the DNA TGTGCCAGCAGCCAAGGCCAGTCGTCGAACACTGAAGCTTTCTTT.

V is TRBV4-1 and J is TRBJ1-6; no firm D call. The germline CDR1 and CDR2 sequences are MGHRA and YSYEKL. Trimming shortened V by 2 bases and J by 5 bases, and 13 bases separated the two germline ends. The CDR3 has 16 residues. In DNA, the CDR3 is TGCGCCAGCAGCCAATTTTGGGCAGCCGATAATTCACCCCTCCACTTT. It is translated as CASSQFWAADNSPLHF.

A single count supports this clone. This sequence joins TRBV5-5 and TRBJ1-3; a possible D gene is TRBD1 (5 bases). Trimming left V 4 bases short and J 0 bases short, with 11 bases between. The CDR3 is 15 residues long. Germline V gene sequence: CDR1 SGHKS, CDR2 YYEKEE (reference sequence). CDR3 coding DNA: TGTGCCAGCAGCCTGACAGAGAGCTCTGGAAACACCATATATTTT. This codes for CASSLTESSGNTIYF.

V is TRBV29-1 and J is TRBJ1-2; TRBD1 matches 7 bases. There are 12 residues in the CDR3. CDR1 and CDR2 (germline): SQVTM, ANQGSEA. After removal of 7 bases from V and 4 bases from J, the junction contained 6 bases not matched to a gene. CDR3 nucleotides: TGCAGCGGCTACAGGGGCAGCTATGGCTACACCTTC. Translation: CSGYRGSYGYTF. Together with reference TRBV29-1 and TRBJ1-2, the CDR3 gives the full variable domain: SAVISQKPSRDICQRGTSLTIQCQVDSQVTMMFWYRQQPGQSLTLIATANQGSEATYESGFVIDKFPISRPNLTFSTLTVSNMSPEDSSIYLCSGYRGSYGYTFGSGTRLTVV.

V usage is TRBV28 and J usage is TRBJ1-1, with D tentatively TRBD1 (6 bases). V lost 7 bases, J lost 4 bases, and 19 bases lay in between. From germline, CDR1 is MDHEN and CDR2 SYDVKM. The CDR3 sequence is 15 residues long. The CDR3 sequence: CASTQLGGASTEAFF. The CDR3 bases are TGTGCCAGCACCCAGTTAGGGGGGGCGTCCACTGAAGCTTTCTTT. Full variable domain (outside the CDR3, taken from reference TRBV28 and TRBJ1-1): DVKVTQSSRYLVKRTGEKVFLECVQDMDHENMFWYRQDPGLGLRLIYFSYDVKMKEKGDIPEGYSVSREKKERFSLILESASTNQTSMYLCASTQLGGASTEAFFGQGTRLTVV.

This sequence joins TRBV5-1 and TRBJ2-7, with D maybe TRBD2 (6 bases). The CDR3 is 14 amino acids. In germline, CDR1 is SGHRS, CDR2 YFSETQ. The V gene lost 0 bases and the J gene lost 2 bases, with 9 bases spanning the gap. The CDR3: CASSLASGAYEQYF. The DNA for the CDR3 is TGCGCCAGCAGCTTGGCCTCGGGAGCCTACGAGCAGTACTTC.

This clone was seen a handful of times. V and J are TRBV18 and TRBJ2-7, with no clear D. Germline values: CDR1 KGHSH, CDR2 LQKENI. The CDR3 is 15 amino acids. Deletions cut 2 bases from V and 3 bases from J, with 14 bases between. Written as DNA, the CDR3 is TGTGCCAGCTCACCAAGTGAGGCACACGGCTACGAGCAGTACTTC. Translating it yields CASSPSEAHGYEQYF. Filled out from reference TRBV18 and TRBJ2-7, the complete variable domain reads NAGVMQNPRHLVRRRGQEARLRCSPMKGHSHVYWYRQLPEEGLKFMVYLQKENIIDESGMPKERFSAEFPKEGPSILRIQQVVRGDSAAYFCASSPSEAHGYEQYFGPGTRLTVT.

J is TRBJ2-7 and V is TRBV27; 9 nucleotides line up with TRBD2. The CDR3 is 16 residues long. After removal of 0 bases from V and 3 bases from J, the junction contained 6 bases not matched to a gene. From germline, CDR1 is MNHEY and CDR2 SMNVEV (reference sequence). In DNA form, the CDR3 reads TGTGCCAGCAGTTTATCCCGGCGGGAGGGGATCTACGAGCAGTACTTC. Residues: CASSLSRREGIYEQYF.

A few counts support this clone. The CDR3 loop reads CASSSGQGGFHYGYTF. As DNA, the CDR3 is TGTGCCAGCAGTTCGGGACAGGGAGGGTTTCACTATGGCTACACCTTC. The V and J genes are TRBV6-5 and TRBJ1-2; 9 bases are a match to TRBD1. V lost 4 bases, J lost 3 bases, and 9 bases stayed unmatched. Germline loops: CDR1 MNHEY, CDR2 SVGAGI. This CDR3 region has 16 residues.

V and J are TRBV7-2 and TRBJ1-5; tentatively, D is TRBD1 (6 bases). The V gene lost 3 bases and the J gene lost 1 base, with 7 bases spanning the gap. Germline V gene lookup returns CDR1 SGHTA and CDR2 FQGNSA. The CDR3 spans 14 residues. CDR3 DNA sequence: TGTGCCAGCAGCTTGGACAGCAGCAATCAGCCCCAGCATTTT. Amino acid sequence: CASSLDSSNQPQHF.

CDR3 in amino acids: CAWNPAGATIDTQYF. The CDR3 DNA sequence: TGTGCCTGGAATCCTGCGGGGGCTACGATAGATACGCAGTATTTT. The chain joins TRBV30 to TRBJ2-3; TRBD2 is a possible D gene (7 bases). V lost 4 bases and J 5 bases, leaving 19 bases between the germline ends. This CDR3 has 15 amino acids. Germline CDR1 GTSNPN, CDR2 SVGIG (reference sequence).

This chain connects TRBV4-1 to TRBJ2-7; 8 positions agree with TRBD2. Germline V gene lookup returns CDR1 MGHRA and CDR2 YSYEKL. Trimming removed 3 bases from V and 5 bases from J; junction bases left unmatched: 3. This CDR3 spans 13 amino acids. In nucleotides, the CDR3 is TGCGCCAGCAGCCAGGCGGGGGGCCACGAGCAGTACTTC. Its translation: CASSQAGGHEQYF.

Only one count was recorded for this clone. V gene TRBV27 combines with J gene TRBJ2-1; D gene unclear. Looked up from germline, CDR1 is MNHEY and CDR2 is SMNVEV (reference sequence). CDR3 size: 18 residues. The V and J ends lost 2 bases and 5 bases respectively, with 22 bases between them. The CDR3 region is CASSLDPFGAAVDNEQFF. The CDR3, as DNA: TGTGCCAGCAGTTTAGACCCCTTCGGCGCCGCGGTCGACAATGAGCAGTTCTTC.

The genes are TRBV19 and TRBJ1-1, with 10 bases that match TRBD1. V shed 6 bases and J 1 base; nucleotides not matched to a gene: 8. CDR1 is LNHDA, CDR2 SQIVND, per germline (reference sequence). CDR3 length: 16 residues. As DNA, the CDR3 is TGTGCCAGTAGGTTGGGGGACAGGGGCTCGAACACTGAAGCTTTCTTT. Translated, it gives CASRLGDRGSNTEAFF.

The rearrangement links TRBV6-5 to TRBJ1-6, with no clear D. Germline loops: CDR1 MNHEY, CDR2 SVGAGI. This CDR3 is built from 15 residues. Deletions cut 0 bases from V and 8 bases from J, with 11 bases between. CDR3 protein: CASSYSRILDSPLHF. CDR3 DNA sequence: TGTGCCAGCAGTTACTCCCGGATTCTAGATTCACCCCTCCACTTT.